The 21 T cell receptor beta chains below all came from one sample that was sequenced in a study of blood T cell repertoires in COVID-19. Clones were sequenced by immunoSEQ multiplex PCR, and TCRdb holds only the in-frame ones, with some missing. This table holds about 140,000 clones, around 80% found once. Material for sequencing was peripheral blood. Every receptor here comes from a woman aged 80 or older with active or convalescent COVID-19.

Here the CDR3 reads CASSLGQNTEAFF. The DNA of the CDR3 is TGTGCCAGCAGCTTAGGGCAAAACACTGAAGCTTTCTTT. This rearrangement joins TRBV7-2 to TRBJ1-1; D not certain. With 1 base removed from V and 2 bases from J, the gap between germline ends came to 5 bases. CDR3 length: 13 amino acids. Germline loops: CDR1 SGHTA, CDR2 FQGNSA.

The V gene is TRBV7-9, the J gene TRBJ2-4, with a possible D match to TRBD1 (6 bases). Germline V gene sequence: CDR1 SEHNR, CDR2 FQNEAQ (reference sequence). V lost 4 bases, J lost 1 base, and 11 bases lay in between. The CDR3 spans 15 residues. The CDR3: CASSSQGHAKNIQYF. The CDR3 nucleotides are TGTGCCAGCAGCTCGCAGGGACATGCCAAAAACATTCAGTACTTC.

This clone was detected only a few times. The chain is built from TRBV29-1 and TRBJ2-7; perhaps TRBD1 as D (5 bases). This CDR3 has 15 amino acids. Trimming cost V 1 base and J 2 bases, with 15 bases left between them. The V gene's germline CDR1 is SQVTM and CDR2 ANQGSEA. The CDR3 region has the DNA TGCAGCGTTGAAGTGCCACAGGAGTTAACCTACGAGCAGTACTTC. Translating it yields CSVEVPQELTYEQYF.

The chain combines TRBV2 with TRBJ2-1, with D perhaps TRBD1 (6 bases). Germline values: CDR1 SNHLY, CDR2 FYNNEI. There are 12 residues in the CDR3. Trimming took 6 bases from V and 10 from J, leaving 13 bases between them. As DNA, the CDR3 is TGTGCCAGCAGCAGACAGGCCCTCGAGCAGTTCTTC. The encoded protein is CASSRQALEQFF.

This clone showed up just a few times. The sample carries other DNA sequences with the same CDR3. The chain couples TRBV7-2 to TRBJ2-3; D might be TRBD2 (7 bases). The CDR3 totals 15 residues. The germline V gene encodes CDR1 SGHTA and CDR2 FQGNSA. The V gene lost 1 base and the J gene lost 4 bases, with 12 bases spanning the gap. CDR3 bases: TGTGCCAGCAGCTTAGTGGGGGGGCTGGCAGATACGCAGTATTTT. It codes for CASSLVGGLADTQYF. Supplemented by reference TRBV7-2 and TRBJ2-3, the full variable domain reads GAGVSQSPSNKVTEKGKDVELRCDPISGHTALYWYRQSLGQGLEFLIYFQGNSAPDKSGLPSDRFSAERTGGSVSTLTIQRTQQEDSAVYLCASSLVGGLADTQYFGPGTRLTVL.

V and J are TRBV4-1 and TRBJ2-5; 11 bases line up with TRBD2. CDR3 size: 17 residues. With V trimmed by 1 base and J by 4 bases, 8 bases remained unmatched. Germline-derived CDR1 and CDR2 are MGHRA and YSYEKL. The CDR3 nucleotides read TGCGCCAGCAGCCAAGGATCGGGGACTAGCGGTATAGAGACCCAGTACTTC. Translated, it gives CASSQGSGTSGIETQYF.

The chain uses TRBV7-9 and TRBJ2-7; TRBD2 aligns across 13 bases. J was trimmed by 0 bases and V by 5 bases; bases with no gene match: 7. CDR1 is SEHNR and CDR2 is FQNEAQ in the germline V gene (reference sequence). CDR3 length: 17 amino acids. The CDR3 sequence: CASSPGLAGPSSYEQYF. CDR3 bases: TGTGCCAGCAGCCCGGGACTAGCGGGGCCGAGCTCCTACGAGCAGTACTTC.

This clone appeared many times. This rearrangement joins TRBV28 to TRBJ1-3, with D perhaps TRBD1 (6 bases). The CDR3 covers 15 residues. V lost 5 bases, J lost 0 bases, and 11 bases lay in between. Germline CDR1 MDHEN, CDR2 SYDVKM. The CDR3 spells CASSLTGSSGNTIYF. The CDR3 coding sequence is TGTGCCAGCAGTCTGACAGGCTCCTCTGGAAACACCATATATTTT.

V is TRBV7-2 and J is TRBJ2-7; D unclear. Trimming took 6 bases from V and 1 from J, leaving 16 bases between them. The CDR3 has 15 amino acids. Germline V CDR1 and CDR2: SGHTA, FQGNSA. The CDR3 protein is CASRAARGASYEQYF. For the CDR3, the DNA is TGTGCCAGCAGGGCCGCACGAGGAGCTTCCTACGAGCAGTACTTC.

This clone has only one observation. J is TRBJ1-2 and V is TRBV30, with 7 bases matching TRBD1. CDR3 size: 12 residues. J gave up 8 bases and V 2 bases, and 5 bases lay outside the gene matches. Germline CDR1 reads GTSNPN; CDR2 reads SVGIG (reference sequence). The CDR3 is CAWSRGGVGYTF. CDR3 DNA: TGTGCCTGGAGTCGAGGGGGCGTGGGCTACACCTTC.

The rearrangement links TRBV12-3 or TRBV12-4 to TRBJ2-7; D possibly corresponds to TRBD2 (5 bases). Trimming cost V 8 bases and J 3 bases, with 8 bases left between them. The CDR3 is 11 amino acids. CDR3 protein: CASGEFYEQYF. The CDR3 coding sequence is TGTGCCAGCGGGGAGTTCTACGAGCAGTACTTC.

V and J are TRBV28 and TRBJ2-1, with TRBD1 matching over 7 bases. In germline, CDR1 is MDHEN, CDR2 SYDVKM. V was clipped by 6 bases and J by 7 bases; unmatched bases: 9. The CDR3 covers 14 residues. For the CDR3, the DNA is TGTGCCAGCAGCACTGACAGGGTTCTAAATGAGCAGTTCTTC. Translating gives CASSTDRVLNEQFF.

This chain connects TRBV30 to TRBJ2-1, with TRBD2 as a possible D gene (7 bases). This CDR3 region has 16 residues. V lost 0 bases, J lost 9 bases, and 21 bases lay in between. Looked up from germline, CDR1 is GTSNPN and CDR2 is SVGIG (reference sequence). The CDR3 sequence: CAWSVGTKGGVGEQFF. CDR3 bases: TGTGCCTGGAGTGTAGGGACAAAGGGGGGGGTCGGTGAGCAGTTCTTC.

The J gene is TRBJ1-1, the V gene TRBV5-1; TRBD1 might be the D (6 bases). In germline, CDR1 is SGHRS, CDR2 YFSETQ. The CDR3 length is 14 residues. Trimming shortened V by 4 bases and J by 6 bases, and 16 bases separated the two germline ends. Here the CDR3 reads CASSPTGTLSEAFF. For the CDR3, the DNA is TGCGCCAGCAGCCCCACCGGGACACTGTCTGAAGCTTTCTTT.

V and J are TRBV2 and TRBJ2-2; 12 nucleotides align to TRBD2. V shed 7 bases and J 4 bases; nucleotides not matched to a gene: 16. Germline CDR1 reads SNHLY; CDR2 reads FYNNEI. The CDR3 totals 19 residues. CDR3 loop: CASTGPGTSGLASTGELFF. The CDR3 coding sequence is TGTGCCAGCACGGGACCCGGGACTAGCGGGCTGGCGTCCACCGGGGAGCTGTTTTTT.

The V gene is TRBV7-8, the J gene TRBJ2-1, with D tentatively TRBD2 (6 bases). The CDR3 length is 15 residues. Deletions cut 2 bases from V and 4 bases from J, with 12 bases between. Germline-derived CDR1 and CDR2 are SGHVS and FQNEAQ. CDR3 sequence reads: CASSLSAGSYNEQFF. The DNA of the CDR3 is TGTGCCAGCAGCTTATCTGCGGGGTCATACAATGAGCAGTTCTTC.

The chain is built from TRBV5-1 and TRBJ2-3; the D gene is possibly TRBD2 (6 bases). Germline CDR1 is SGHRS and CDR2 is YFSETQ. V lost 0 bases and J 0 bases, leaving 11 bases between the germline ends. The CDR3 spans 16 residues. This CDR3 is CASSLDGGASTDTQYF. The CDR3 DNA sequence: TGCGCCAGCAGCTTGGACGGCGGGGCCAGCACAGATACGCAGTATTTT.

This sequence joins TRBV4-3 and TRBJ2-3; D not resolved. V lost 0 bases, J lost 1 base, and 5 bases lay in between. Germline CDR1 is LGHNA and CDR2 is YSLEER. This CDR3 contains 14 residues. CDR3 in amino acids: CASSQETRTDTQYF. In DNA form, the CDR3 reads TGCGCCAGCAGCCAAGAAACACGCACAGATACGCAGTATTTT.

The V gene is TRBV18, the J gene TRBJ1-5, with D hard to call. V lost 2 bases and J lost 3, with 8 bases in between. Germline lookup yields CDR1 KGHSH and CDR2 LQKENI. This CDR3 has 14 amino acids. In DNA, the CDR3 is TGTGCCAGCTCACCATCGGGAGACAATCAGCCCCAGCATTTT. Translated: CASSPSGDNQPQHF.

This sequence joins TRBV30 and TRBJ2-7; 11 bases agree with TRBD1. The CDR3 is 14 residues long. V lost 5 bases to trimming and J lost 6 bases; unmatched junction nucleotides: 9. The germline CDR1 and CDR2 sequences are GTSNPN and SVGIG (reference sequence). DNA for the CDR3: TGTGCCTGGGACCCGGGACAGGGGGGGCTCGAGCAGTACTTC. This encodes CAWDPGQGGLEQYF.

The rearrangement links TRBV12-3 or TRBV12-4 to TRBJ1-1; unclear D gene. The CDR3 has 13 residues. With 3 bases removed from V and 8 bases from J, the gap between germline ends came to 13 bases. DNA of the CDR3: TGTGCCAGCAGTTTGATAGCGGAAACGGAAGCTTTCTTT. Translating gives CASSLIAETEAFF.